This T cell receptor (beta chain) is from a study of cytomegalovirus exposure and HLA in healthy donors. Background on the study: Later analysis reported that the approximately 130 validation repertoires shared the platform of the 500 to 750 first-cohort repertoires.

The donors were part of the validation cohort, which consisted of about 120 subjects and was separate from the first cohort of several hundred subjects. Comment on this clone: The antigen is undetermined.

Study findings and constraints: Subsequent analysis of the 120 or so validation repertoires found a tendency for first-cohort TCR clusters to co-occur.

Clones were sequenced by immunoSEQ multiplex PCR, and TCRdb holds only the in-frame ones, with some missing. This table holds approximately 270,000 clones, roughly 84% found once. With V trimmed by 3 bases and J by 2 bases, 4 bases remained unmatched. The CDR3 loop spans 15 amino acids. Germline-derived CDR1 and CDR2 are MNHNY and SVGAGI (reference sequence). This clonotype was sampled from a man aged 18 to 30 in good health and CMV-seropositive. Sequencing input: PBMCs. The chain is built from TRBV6-6 and TRBJ1-2, with TRBD1 matching 9 bases. The CDR3 coding sequence is TGTGCCAGCAGTTATTCGGACAGGGGCAACTATGGCTACACCTTC. Protein product: CASSYSDRGNYGYTF.